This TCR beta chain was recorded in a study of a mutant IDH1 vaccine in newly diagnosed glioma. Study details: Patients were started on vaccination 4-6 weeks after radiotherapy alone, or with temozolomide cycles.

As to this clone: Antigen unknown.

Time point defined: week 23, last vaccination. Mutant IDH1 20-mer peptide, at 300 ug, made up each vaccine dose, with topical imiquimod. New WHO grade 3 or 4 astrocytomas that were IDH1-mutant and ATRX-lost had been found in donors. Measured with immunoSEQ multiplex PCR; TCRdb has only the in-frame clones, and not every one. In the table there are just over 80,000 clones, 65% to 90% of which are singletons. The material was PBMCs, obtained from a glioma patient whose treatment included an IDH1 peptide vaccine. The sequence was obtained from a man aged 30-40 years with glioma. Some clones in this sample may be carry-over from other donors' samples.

The CDR3 DNA follows: TGTGCCAGCAGTTTTGGGACAGGGGCATACGAGCAGTACTTC. Translation gives CASSFGTGAYEQYF. The J gene is TRBJ2-5, the V gene TRBV27; 10 bases fit TRBD1. The J call is uncertain, as TRBJ2-7 better fits the DNA end. Germline CDR1 reads MNHEY; CDR2 reads SMNVEV (reference sequence). This CDR3 is 14 amino acids long.